The 22 T cell receptor beta chains presented below share a single source sample, sequenced in a study of blood T cell repertoires in COVID-19. Clones were read by immunoSEQ multiplex PCR, and TCRdb kept only the in-frame ones, dropping some. The table shows 100,000 or so clones, with around 90% occurring only once. The sequenced sample was peripheral blood. The origin of the receptors is a man aged 18 to 29 with acute or convalescent COVID-19.

The V and J genes are TRBV6-5 and TRBJ2-7, with a possible D match to TRBD1 (5 bases). The length of the CDR3 is 11 residues. CDR1 MNHEY and CDR2 SVGAGI come from the germline V gene. Trimming took 8 bases from V and 5 from J, leaving 10 bases between them. CDR3: CASQQAHEQYF. The CDR3 region has the DNA TGTGCCAGCCAACAGGCTCACGAGCAGTACTTC.

This rearrangement joins TRBV23-1 to TRBJ1-2; D unresolved. TRBV23-1 is known as an ORF, though its function is uncertain. V gave up 0 bases and J gave up 1 base, with 9 bases separating them. CDR3 length equals 15 residues. The CDR3 coding sequence is TGCGCCAGCAGTCAATCTGACTTATTTAACTATGGCTACACCTTC. It yields the protein CASSQSDLFNYGYTF.

The rearrangement uses TRBV30 and TRBJ1-2; the D is unclear. This CDR3 comprises 13 residues. Germline-derived CDR1 and CDR2 are GTSNPN and SVGIG (reference sequence). V lost 2 bases and J 0 bases, leaving 7 bases between the germline ends. The DNA of the CDR3 is TGTGCCTGGAGTCTATATACTAACTATGGCTACACCTTC. Amino acids: CAWSLYTNYGYTF. Together with reference TRBV30 and TRBJ1-2, the CDR3 gives the full variable domain: SQTIHQWPATLVQPVGSPLSLECTVEGTSNPNLYWYRQAAGRGLQLLFYSVGIGQISSEVPQNLSASRPQDRQFILSSKKLLLSDSGFYLCAWSLYTNYGYTFGSGTRLTVV.

The chain joins TRBV5-1 to TRBJ2-3, with TRBD1 identical over 7 bases. The CDR3 sequence is 17 residues long. The trim removed 0 bases at V and 2 bases at J, leaving 9 bases unmatched. Germline CDR1 and CDR2: SGHRS and YFSETQ. This CDR3 is CASSLGRTGANTDTQYF. The DNA of the CDR3 is TGCGCCAGCAGCTTGGGTAGGACAGGCGCTAACACAGATACGCAGTATTTT.

The chain recombines TRBV7-9 with TRBJ1-1, with D possibly TRBD1 on 5 matching bases. Germline CDR1 is SEHNR and CDR2 is FQNEAQ (reference sequence). CDR3 length: 13 amino acids. Trimming removed 5 bases from V and 5 bases from J, with 12 bases in between. The CDR3 is CASSPGGGTEAFF. CDR3 nucleotides: TGTGCCAGCAGCCCTGGGGGGGGGACTGAAGCTTTCTTT.

The chain has TRBV7-6 and TRBJ2-3, with 7 bases matching TRBD1. J was trimmed by 4 bases and V by 2 bases; bases with no gene match: 12. Germline-derived CDR1 and CDR2 are SGHVS and FNYEAQ. This CDR3 is 17 amino acids long. Here the CDR3 DNA reads TGTGCCAGCAGCTTATCTTCGTCGACAGGGACCGCAGATACGCAGTATTTT. This sequence encodes CASSLSSSTGTADTQYF.

This sequence joins TRBV27 and TRBJ1-5; TRBD1 might be the D (5 bases). CDR1 and CDR2 from the germline V gene are MNHEY and SMNVEV (reference sequence). With 3 bases removed from V and 3 bases from J, the gap between germline ends came to 9 bases. The CDR3 spans 14 residues. The CDR3 DNA is TGTGCCAGCAGTTTGGGGCAGGTCAATCAGCCCCAGCATTTT. Protein: CASSLGQVNQPQHF.

The chain combines TRBV24-1 with TRBJ2-6; 12 nucleotides agree with TRBD1. Germline trimming cut 5 bases from V and 1 base from J; bases unmatched to any gene: 8. The CDR3 runs 19 residues. Germline values: CDR1 KGHDR, CDR2 SFDVKD. CDR3 in amino acids: CATSGQPGQGASGANVLTF. The CDR3, as DNA: TGTGCCACCAGTGGCCAACCGGGACAGGGGGCGTCTGGGGCCAACGTCCTGACTTTC.

V usage is TRBV6-5 and J usage is TRBJ1-2; maybe TRBD1 (6 bases). The CDR3 contains 15 residues. Germline CDR1 reads MNHEY; CDR2 reads SVGAGI. V lost 6 bases and J lost 1, with 15 bases in between. The CDR3: CASRQTGYYNYGYTF. The CDR3 nucleotides are TGTGCCAGCAGGCAAACAGGGTATTATAACTATGGCTACACCTTC.

The J gene is TRBJ1-1, the V gene TRBV21-1. TRBV21-1 represents a pseudogene. CDR3 length: 14 residues. CDR3 region: CASSKTGRDTEAFF. CDR3 nucleotides: TGTGCCAGCAGCAAAACAGGGAGGGACACTGAAGCTTTCTTT.

Here the CDR3 reads CASLLWGGSGNTIYF. In DNA form, the CDR3 reads TGTGCCAGTTTGCTGTGGGGCGGCTCTGGAAACACCATATATTTT. The chain couples TRBV19 to TRBJ1-3, with a tentative D call TRBD1 (5 bases). The V and J ends lost 8 bases and 0 bases respectively, with 14 bases between them. CDR1 is LNHDA and CDR2 is SQIVND in the germline V gene (reference sequence). CDR3 length: 15 residues.

The J gene is TRBJ2-2, the V gene TRBV2; no reliable D call. Trimming took 0 bases from V and 4 from J, leaving 6 bases between them. The CDR3 has 14 amino acids. Germline V gene lookup returns CDR1 SNHLY and CDR2 FYNNEI. CDR3 protein: CASSEASSTGELFF. As DNA, the CDR3 is TGTGCCAGCAGTGAAGCGTCTTCCACCGGGGAGCTGTTTTTT.

This clone was seen once. The V and J genes are TRBV6-5 and TRBJ2-7, with TRBD2 as a possible D gene (5 bases). CDR1 and CDR2 (germline): MNHEY, SVGAGI. The CDR3 sequence is 14 residues long. Between the trimmed V and J ends, which lost 5 bases and 3 bases, there was a span of 14 bases. The DNA of the CDR3 is TGTGCCAGCAGTCGTTACGGGGTTAACTACGAGCAGTACTTC. This codes for CASSRYGVNYEQYF.

The chain has TRBV12-3 or TRBV12-4 and TRBJ2-7; D uncertain. Between the trimmed V and J ends, which lost 3 bases and 6 bases, there was a span of 9 bases. CDR3 length equals 12 residues. The CDR3 DNA is TGTGCCAGCAGTTTTCTGGGCGCCGAGCAGTACTTC. It yields the protein CASSFLGAEQYF.

The chain carries TRBV5-6 and TRBJ2-5, with TRBD2 matching over 13 bases. V lost 4 bases and J lost 4; bases outside the gene matches: 13. Germline CDR1 is SGHDT and CDR2 is YYEEEE. The CDR3 contains 18 residues. CDR3 in DNA: TGTGCCAGCAGCCCAATCAGGGGACTAGCGGGAAAACGAGAGACCCAGTACTTC. Encoded protein: CASSPIRGLAGKRETQYF.

The chain has TRBV18 and TRBJ1-1; 9 bases fit TRBD1. CDR3 length equals 15 residues. Per germline, CDR1 KGHSH and CDR2 LQKENI. V trimming: 6 bases; J trimming: 3 bases; junction bases outside the gene matches: 8. In nucleotides, the CDR3 is TGTGCCAGCTCTTTCGTGACAGGGGGGGACACTGAAGCTTTCTTT. This codes for CASSFVTGGDTEAFF.

This chain uses TRBV5-4 with TRBJ1-1; D is unclear. This CDR3 is built from 14 residues. Germline CDR1 reads SGHNT; CDR2 reads YYREEE (reference sequence). With 4 bases removed from V and 1 base from J, the gap between germline ends came to 11 bases. Here the CDR3 DNA reads TGTGCCAGCAGCGCGGCCCCAGCGAACACTGAAGCTTTCTTT. Its protein is CASSAAPANTEAFF. Together with reference TRBV5-4 and TRBJ1-1, the CDR3 gives the full variable domain: ETGVTQSPTHLIKTRGQQVTLRCSSQSGHNTVSWYQQALGQGPQFIFQYYREEENGRGNFPPRFSGLQFPNYSSELNVNALELDDSALYLCASSAAPANTEAFFGQGTRLTVV.

The chain couples TRBV5-5 to TRBJ2-3; TRBD1 matches at 10 bases. The CDR3 totals 19 residues. Germline lookup yields CDR1 SGHKS and CDR2 YYEKEE (reference sequence). V trimming: 0 bases; J trimming: 2 bases; junction bases outside the gene matches: 12. The CDR3: CASSLALLTGTGVTDTQYF. The CDR3 DNA follows: TGTGCCAGCAGCTTGGCTCTCTTAACGGGGACAGGGGTCACAGATACGCAGTATTTT.

The rearrangement links TRBV27 to TRBJ1-1; possible D gene TRBD1, 5 bases. This CDR3 has 16 residues. The V gene lost 4 bases and the J gene lost 1 base, with 16 bases spanning the gap. CDR1 is MNHEY, CDR2 SMNVEV, per germline (reference sequence). CDR3 sequence (DNA): TGTGCCAGCAGTTCCCCCGGGCGGACACCGAACACTGAAGCTTTCTTT. Encoded protein: CASSSPGRTPNTEAFF.

On this clone itself: This same CDR3 is encoded by further DNA sequences in the sample. This chain joins TRBV5-4 and TRBJ1-1; 8 positions match TRBD1. J gave up 0 bases and V 3 bases, and 1 base lay outside the gene matches. Germline values: CDR1 SGHNT, CDR2 YYREEE (reference sequence). This CDR3 spans 14 amino acids. The CDR3 sequence is CASSSRGLNTEAFF. The CDR3 nucleotides are TGTGCCAGCAGCTCCAGGGGGCTGAACACTGAAGCTTTCTTT.

The chain recombines TRBV7-9 with TRBJ1-4; D might be TRBD1 (6 bases). Looked up from germline, CDR1 is SEHNR and CDR2 is FQNEAQ (reference sequence). This CDR3 is 14 amino acids long. Trimming pared 5 bases from V and 8 bases from J, leaving 15 bases between. The CDR3 sequence: CASSPDRTEEKLFF. CDR3 coding DNA: TGTGCCAGCAGCCCTGACAGGACCGAGGAAAAACTGTTTTTT. Variable domain in full (rest from reference TRBV7-9 and TRBJ1-4): DTGVSQNPRHKITKRGQNVTFRCDPISEHNRLYWYRQTLGQGPEFLTYFQNEAQLEKSRLLSDRFSAERPKGSFSTLEIQRTEQGDSAMYLCASSPDRTEEKLFFGSGTQLSVL.

The chain uses TRBV29-1 and TRBJ1-5; 10 nucleotides line up with TRBD1. The germline V gene has CDR1 SQVTM and CDR2 ANQGSEA. The trim removed 4 bases at V and 3 bases at J, leaving 6 bases unmatched. This CDR3 comprises 15 residues. CDR3 protein: CSVAGTGAHNQPQHF. The CDR3, as DNA: TGCAGCGTTGCCGGGACAGGGGCCCACAATCAGCCCCAGCATTTT.